Below, 5 T cell receptor beta chains from the same sample are listed, as sequenced in a study of shared clonotypes between healthy human individuals. Some clones are missing from TCRdb's copy, which holds only in-frame ones; the method was immunoSEQ multiplex PCR. The data contain around 1.4 million clones, approximately 98.5% of them singletons. The material sequenced was naive CD4+ T cells sorted from blood. As for subset: CD45RA+ positively selected. The receptors were sampled from a man younger than 45 in good health.

The chain is built from TRBV28 and TRBJ1-5, with D perhaps TRBD1 (5 bases). This CDR3 has 16 residues. Germline loops: CDR1 MDHEN, CDR2 SYDVKM. The V and J ends lost 2 bases and 0 bases respectively, with 11 bases between them. CDR3 DNA sequence: TGTGCCAGCAGTTTACGGGACTGGTATAGCAATCAGCCCCAGCATTTT. Protein product: CASSLRDWYSNQPQHF.

The rearrangement uses TRBV5-8 and TRBJ2-3, with a possible D match to TRBD1 (6 bases). Per the germline V gene, CDR1 is SGHTS and CDR2 is YDEGEE. The CDR3 spans 15 residues. Trimming stripped 4 bases from V and 5 bases from J, with 17 bases between. CDR3 region: CASSPPGPGQDTQYF. As DNA, the CDR3 is TGTGCCAGCAGCCCCCCCGGCCCGGGACAAGATACGCAGTATTTT.

V is TRBV18 and J is TRBJ1-5; 7 bases are a match to TRBD1. With 3 bases clipped from V and 2 bases from J, the junction kept 4 bases outside the gene matches. The CDR3 sequence is 15 residues long. The germline V gene has CDR1 KGHSH and CDR2 LQKENI. CDR3 DNA: TGTGCCAGCTCACCCTCAGACAGGGGCAATCAGCCCCAGCATTTT. Translated: CASSPSDRGNQPQHF.

As concerns this clone: The sample has other DNA sequences that encode this CDR3 too. CDR3 sequence (DNA): TGTGCCAGCAGCTTACGAGGAGATTATGGCTACACCTTC. It is translated as CASSLRGDYGYTF. The V call is TRBV7-9, the J call TRBJ1-2, with D unresolved. Between the trimmed V and J ends, which lost 2 bases and 5 bases, there was a span of 9 bases. Germline-derived CDR1 and CDR2 are SEHNR and FQNEAQ (reference sequence). This CDR3 spans 13 amino acids.

As for this clone: Other DNA sequences within the sample encode an identical CDR3. The V and J genes are TRBV6-6 and TRBJ1-5, with D hard to call. The length of the CDR3 is 15 residues. The V and J ends lost 0 bases and 2 bases respectively, with 8 bases between them. CDR1 is MNHNY, CDR2 SVGAGI, per germline (reference sequence). The CDR3 here is CASSYSREGNQPQHF. CDR3 nucleotide sequence: TGTGCCAGCAGTTACTCAAGGGAGGGCAATCAGCCCCAGCATTTT.